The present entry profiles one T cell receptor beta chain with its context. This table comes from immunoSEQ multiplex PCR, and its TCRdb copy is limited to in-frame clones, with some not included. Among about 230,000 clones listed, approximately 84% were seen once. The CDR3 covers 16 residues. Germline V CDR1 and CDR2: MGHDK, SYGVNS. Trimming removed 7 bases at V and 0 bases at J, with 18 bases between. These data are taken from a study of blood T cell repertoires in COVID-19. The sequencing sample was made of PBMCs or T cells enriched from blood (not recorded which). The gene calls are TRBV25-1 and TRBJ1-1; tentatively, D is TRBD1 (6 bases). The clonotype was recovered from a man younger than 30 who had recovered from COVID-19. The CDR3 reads CASTYMGQGLNTEAFF. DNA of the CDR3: TGTGCCAGCACTTATATGGGGCAGGGGCTGAACACTGAAGCTTTCTTT.